The 28 T cell receptor beta chains below come from one sample, sequenced in a study of blood T cell repertoires in COVID-19. Measured with immunoSEQ multiplex PCR; TCRdb has only the in-frame clones, and not every one. Altogether 300,000 to 400,000 clones are present, about nine tenths being singletons, with the ten largest covering around 1.6%. The sequencing sample was made of peripheral blood. All receptors derive from a woman in her 30s with COVID-19, enrolled during active disease.

The rearrangement links TRBV4-3 to TRBJ1-6; D may be TRBD1 (6 bases). The ends were cut back, 0 bases at V and 4 bases at J, with 16 bases in the middle. Germline lookup yields CDR1 LGHNA and CDR2 YSLEER. This CDR3 has 18 amino acids. The CDR3 DNA is TGCGCCAGCAGCCAAGATCTCGCGGCAGACAGGTATAATTCACCCCTCCACTTT. Its translation: CASSQDLAADRYNSPLHF.

This rearrangement joins TRBV3-1 (or the pseudogene TRBV3-2) to TRBJ1-2, with TRBD1 identical over 8 bases. With V trimmed by 4 bases and J by 5 bases, 12 bases remained unmatched. The CDR3 contains 16 residues. Germline CDR1 and CDR2: LGHDT and YNNKEL (reference sequence). The CDR3 DNA reads TGTGCCAGCAGCCCGGAGGCTACAGGGGGGGGATATGGCTACACCTTC. Translated: CASSPEATGGGYGYTF.

The rearrangement uses TRBV5-8 and TRBJ2-5; tentative D call: TRBD2 (6 bases). The CDR3 is 14 residues long. V was clipped by 5 bases and J by 1 base, with 12 bases between them. Germline-derived CDR1 and CDR2 are SGHTS and YDEGEE. The CDR3 protein is CASRVYGGQETQYF. CDR3 in DNA: TGTGCCAGCAGAGTGTACGGGGGCCAAGAGACCCAGTACTTC.

The chain joins TRBV20-1 to TRBJ1-6; no clear D gene. Germline V gene sequence: CDR1 DFQATT, CDR2 SNEGSKA (reference sequence). This CDR3 contains 11 residues. The CDR3 here is CRRTENSPLHF. The CDR3 nucleotides read TGCAGACGGACTGAAAATTCACCCCTCCACTTT.

This rearrangement joins TRBV4-3 to TRBJ2-3; D is unclear. The V gene lost 1 base and the J gene lost 6 bases, with 14 bases spanning the gap. Germline loops: CDR1 LGHNA, CDR2 YSLEER. This CDR3 spans 15 amino acids. For the CDR3, the DNA is TGCGCCAGCAGCCAAGCCTCCCGGGTTAGGGATACGCAGTATTTT. Its translation: CASSQASRVRDTQYF.

The chain is built from TRBV2 and TRBJ2-1, with TRBD1 identical over 11 bases. Looked up from germline, CDR1 is SNHLY and CDR2 is FYNNEI. CDR3 size: 14 residues. This CDR3 is CAGQGESLYNEQFF. The DNA of the CDR3 is TGTGCGGGACAGGGGGAGTCCCTCTACAATGAGCAGTTCTTC.

V and J are TRBV5-5 and TRBJ1-6; D is possibly TRBD1 (6 bases). Per the germline V gene, CDR1 is SGHKS and CDR2 is YYEKEE (reference sequence). The CDR3 covers 17 residues. V lost 2 bases, J lost 1 base, and 13 bases lay in between. DNA of the CDR3: TGTGCCAGCAGCTTTTCGGGACACGTTTCCTATAATTCACCCCTCCACTTT. Translation: CASSFSGHVSYNSPLHF.

This clone was picked up one time. The CDR3 DNA sequence: TGTGCCACCAGCCCTTCTGGGGGGACTCAGCCCCAGCATTTT. This codes for CATSPSGGTQPQHF. The chain recombines TRBV24-1 with TRBJ1-5, with D tentatively TRBD1 (5 bases). The CDR3 is 14 residues long. V lost 7 bases and J 6 bases, leaving 15 bases between the germline ends. Looked up from germline, CDR1 is KGHDR and CDR2 is SFDVKD.

This rearrangement joins TRBV2 to TRBJ1-6, with D maybe TRBD1 (6 bases). V was clipped by 6 bases and J by 7 bases, with 16 bases between them. This CDR3 is 15 amino acids long. CDR1 SNHLY and CDR2 FYNNEI come from the germline V gene. In nucleotides, the CDR3 is TGTGCCAGCAGGGTGTCCGGGACATTCAATTCACCCCTCCACTTT. Translating it yields CASRVSGTFNSPLHF.

A single count supports this clone. The genes are TRBV7-9 and TRBJ1-5; a weak D match, TRBD1 (6 bases). Trimming took off 1 base at V and 0 bases at J, with 13 bases between the two ends. The CDR3 contains 17 residues. The germline V gene encodes CDR1 SEHNR and CDR2 FQNEAQ (reference sequence). CDR3 protein: CASSLGTQGISNQPQHF. In DNA form, the CDR3 reads TGTGCCAGCAGCTTAGGAACACAGGGAATTAGCAATCAGCCCCAGCATTTT.

This clone showed up just a few times. V gene TRBV6-2 or TRBV6-3 combines with J gene TRBJ1-4; D gene ambiguous. Trimming pared 4 bases from V and 0 bases from J, leaving 15 bases between. There are 17 residues in the CDR3. Per the germline V gene, CDR1 is MNHEY and CDR2 is SVGEGT. DNA of the CDR3: TGTGCCAGCAGTTCCAATCGGGTCCTTTCAACTAATGAAAAACTGTTTTTT. It codes for CASSSNRVLSTNEKLFF.

The V and J genes are TRBV19 and TRBJ1-3, with TRBD1 identical over 7 bases. Germline values: CDR1 LNHDA, CDR2 SQIVND (reference sequence). The CDR3 sequence is 14 residues long. Trimming took 8 bases from V and 4 from J; bases not matched to a gene: 8. The CDR3 spells CASRPTGEGNTIYF. As DNA, the CDR3 is TGTGCCAGTCGACCAACAGGGGAAGGAAACACCATATATTTT.

The V call is TRBV5-5, the J call TRBJ2-2, with D possibly TRBD1 on 6 matching bases. V dropped 0 bases and J dropped 5 bases, with 14 bases sitting between them. The CDR3 spans 16 residues. Germline V gene sequence: CDR1 SGHKS, CDR2 YYEKEE (reference sequence). CDR3 coding DNA: TGTGCCAGCAGCTTGGTGGCGACAGGATCTACCGGGGAGCTGTTTTTT. It encodes CASSLVATGSTGELFF. The whole variable domain, remainder taken from reference TRBV5-5 and TRBJ2-2, is DAGVTQSPTHLIKTRGQQVTLRCSPISGHKSVSWYQQVLGQGPQFIFQYYEKEERGRGNFPDRFSARQFPNYSSELNVNALLLGDSALYLCASSLVATGSTGELFFGEGSRLTVL.

The genes are TRBV5-1 and TRBJ2-2; the match to TRBD1 covers 9 bases. The V gene's germline CDR1 is SGHRS and CDR2 YFSETQ. Germline trimming cut 6 bases from V and 6 bases from J; bases unmatched to any gene: 9. The CDR3 extends over 15 amino acids. CDR3 in DNA: TGCGCCAGCACCCCTGGGACAGGGTTCCCCGGGGAGCTGTTTTTT. Its protein product is CASTPGTGFPGELFF. The complete variable domain, with remaining parts taken from reference TRBV5-1 and TRBJ2-2, reads KAGVTQTPRYLIKTRGQQVTLSCSPISGHRSVSWYQQTPGQGLQFLFEYFSETQRNKGNFPGRFSGRQFSNSRSEMNVSTLELGDSALYLCASTPGTGFPGELFFGEGSRLTVL.

About this clone: The same CDR3 is also encoded by other DNA sequences in this sample. The V gene is TRBV20-1, the J gene TRBJ2-5; D is unresolved. This CDR3 is 11 amino acids long. Trimming shortened V by 2 bases and J by 5 bases, and 6 bases separated the two germline ends. CDR1 DFQATT and CDR2 SNEGSKA come from the germline V gene (reference sequence). CDR3 in amino acids: CSARNGETQYF. The CDR3 region has the DNA TGCAGTGCTAGAAACGGGGAGACCCAGTACTTC.

The chain employs TRBV6-5 and TRBJ1-1; maybe TRBD1 (6 bases). CDR3 length: 14 amino acids. The ends were cut back, 6 bases at V and 5 bases at J, with 16 bases in the middle. Per the germline V gene, CDR1 is MNHEY and CDR2 is SVGAGI. CDR3 coding DNA: TGTGCCAGCAGCCCCAACGGGGGGCGGACTGAAGCTTTCTTT. It codes for CASSPNGGRTEAFF.

The V and J genes are TRBV6-5 and TRBJ1-4; possibly TRBD1 for D (6 bases). The CDR3 contains 15 residues. In germline, CDR1 is MNHEY, CDR2 SVGAGI. Deletions cut 4 bases from V and 3 bases from J, with 12 bases between. CDR3 residues: CASSSLGASNEKLFF. The CDR3 nucleotides read TGTGCCAGCAGTTCTTTGGGGGCCTCTAATGAAAAACTGTTTTTT.

The CDR3 region is CASSLRSDSMGQFF. The CDR3 DNA is TGTGCCAGCAGTCTAAGAAGCGACAGCATGGGGCAGTTCTTC. The V gene is TRBV27, the J gene TRBJ2-1, with D maybe TRBD1 (5 bases). This CDR3 region has 14 residues. Trimming shortened V by 5 bases and J by 12 bases, and 20 bases separated the two germline ends. Germline V gene data show CDR1 as MNHEY and CDR2 as SMNVEV (reference sequence).

The V gene is TRBV25-1, the J gene TRBJ2-1; 8 bases match TRBD2. V was pared by 10 bases and J by 5 bases, with 7 bases of the junction left unmatched. The CDR3 totals 13 residues. Germline values: CDR1 MGHDK, CDR2 SYGVNS. The DNA of the CDR3 is TGTGCCACCTTAGCGGGGATGGACAATGAGCAGTTCTTC. It encodes CATLAGMDNEQFF.

This chain joins TRBV7-2 and TRBJ1-2, with D possibly matching TRBD1 (6 bases). CDR1 SGHTA and CDR2 FQGNSA come from the germline V gene. The CDR3 runs to 15 residues. Trimming took off 3 bases at V and 0 bases at J, with 11 bases between the two ends. Written as DNA, the CDR3 is TGTGCCAGCAGCTTGGACAGCCGAACTAACTATGGCTACACCTTC. Protein product: CASSLDSRTNYGYTF.

This chain joins TRBV12-5 and TRBJ1-1, with D unresolved. V shed 2 bases and J shed 2 bases, with 9 bases lying between them. Germline V gives CDR1 LGHNT, CDR2 FRNRAP. The CDR3 is made up of 14 amino acids. The CDR3, as DNA: TGTGCTAGTGGTTTGACCCTGACTAACACTGAAGCTTTCTTT. As protein: CASGLTLTNTEAFF.

The V gene is TRBV20-1, the J gene TRBJ2-4; 8 bases agree with TRBD2. V shed 6 bases, J shed 8 bases, and the junction held 3 bases outside the gene matches. The CDR3 runs to 11 residues. The germline gives CDR1 DFQATT, CDR2 SNEGSKA (reference sequence). In DNA, the CDR3 is TGCAGTGCCGCACTAGCGGACATTCAGTACTTC. The encoded protein is CSAALADIQYF.

This sequence joins TRBV19 and TRBJ1-2; 8 positions agree with TRBD1. V was pared by 6 bases and J by 3 bases, with 6 bases of the junction left unmatched. Germline assignment: CDR1 LNHDA and CDR2 SQIVND (reference sequence). This CDR3 has 14 residues. The CDR3 reads CASRAQGADYGYTF. CDR3 in DNA: TGTGCCAGTAGGGCCCAGGGGGCGGACTATGGCTACACCTTC.

This clone was recorded only once. J is TRBJ1-2 and V is TRBV28, with 12 nucleotides matching TRBD1. The ends lost 3 bases at V and 7 bases at J; junction bases unmatched: 9. CDR1 and CDR2 (germline): MDHEN, SYDVKM. The CDR3 is 16 residues long. DNA for the CDR3: TGTGCCAGCAGTTTGATCGGGACAGGGGGCAGGGGTGGCTACACCTTC. Its translation: CASSLIGTGGRGGYTF.

J is TRBJ2-7 and V is TRBV12-3 or TRBV12-4; D not resolved. The CDR3 is 12 amino acids. V lost 2 bases and J lost 7, with 9 bases in between. As DNA, the CDR3 is TGTGCCAGCAGTTTATACGGGTCAGAGCAGTACGTC. Translation gives CASSLYGSEQYV.

Concerning this clone itself: Relative to the germline gene, one junction end is altered; a read error may explain this. The CDR3 DNA is TGTGCCAGCTCACCACTGGGACAGGAGAACGCCTTC. The encoded protein is CASSPLGQENAF. The V call is TRBV18, the J call TRBJ1-2; TRBD1 aligns across 8 bases. From germline, CDR1 is KGHSH and CDR2 LQKENI. CDR3 length equals 12 residues. The complete variable domain, with remaining parts taken from reference TRBV18 and TRBJ1-2, reads NAGVMQNPRHLVRRRGQEARLRCSPMKGHSHVYWYRQLPEEGLKFMVYLQKENIIDESGMPKERFSAEFPKEGPSILRIQQVVRGDSAAYFCASSPLGQENAFGSGTRLTVV.

The rearrangement links TRBV28 to TRBJ2-1; TRBD2 might be the D (6 bases). The V and J ends lost 5 bases and 6 bases respectively, with 26 bases between them. The CDR3 is 18 amino acids. Germline V gene data show CDR1 as MDHEN and CDR2 as SYDVKM. CDR3 amino acids: CASSPGTFRGIHGNEQFF. CDR3 nucleotide sequence: TGTGCCAGCAGTCCAGGAACATTTCGGGGGATCCACGGCAATGAGCAGTTCTTC.

This clone was recorded once. The chain couples TRBV20-1 to TRBJ2-5; 7 bases match TRBD1. Germline-derived CDR1 and CDR2 are DFQATT and SNEGSKA (reference sequence). The CDR3 runs 14 residues. V was clipped by 3 bases and J by 1 base; unmatched bases: 5. In DNA, the CDR3 is TGCAGTGCTAGTTGGGGACAGCTCCAAGAGACCCAGTACTTC. This sequence encodes CSASWGQLQETQYF.